This is a list of T cell receptor beta chains from one sample in a study of blood T cell repertoires in COVID-19. Repertoires were generated with immunoSEQ multiplex PCR, while TCRdb's copy carries only in-frame clones and drops some. Of some 200,000 clones in the sample, 80% to 90% were seen once. The sample consisted of peripheral blood. Source of these receptors: a woman between 50 and 59 years old with acute or convalescent COVID-19. Both conserved end residues are part of each CDR3.

V gene: TRBV7-2; J gene: TRBJ2-7; CDR3 protein: CASSLHGYEQYF
V gene: TRBV30; J gene: TRBJ1-1; CDR3 protein: CAWSQGWDTEAFF
V gene: TRBV29-1; J gene: TRBJ2-5; CDR3 protein: CSVESPAGSQETQYF
V gene: TRBV5-1; J gene: TRBJ1-2; CDR3 protein: CASSSDPQGASYGYTF
V gene: TRBV5-5; J gene: TRBJ2-4; CDR3 protein: CASSRQGASNIQYF
V gene: TRBV6-4; J gene: TRBJ2-2; CDR3 protein: CASSVDRGTGELFF
V gene: TRBV5-1; J gene: TRBJ2-7; CDR3 protein: CASSPGASHSYEQYF
V gene: TRBV30; J gene: TRBJ1-5; CDR3 protein: CAWQEAAYNQPQHF
V gene: TRBV27; J gene: TRBJ1-6; CDR3 protein: CASSVQGSYNSPLHF
V gene: TRBV6-5; J gene: TRBJ2-7; CDR3 protein: CASTLAAYEQYF
V gene: TRBV5-4; J gene: NA; CDR3 protein: CASSAGTGVPYEQYF
V gene: TRBV5-8; J gene: TRBJ1-2; CDR3 protein: CASWVDRDYGYTF
V gene: TRBV6-2/TRBV6-3; J gene: TRBJ1-1; CDR3 protein: CASSSPGQGVGTEAFF
V gene: TRBV7-2; J gene: TRBJ1-2; CDR3 protein: CASSSTTGRYGYTF
V gene: TRBV29-1; J gene: TRBJ2-1; CDR3 protein: CSVDPRTSGRTYNEQFF
V gene: TRBV25-1; J gene: TRBJ2-7; CDR3 protein: CASSWQAYEQYF
V gene: TRBV7-2; J gene: TRBJ2-5; CDR3 protein: CASSLGAYQETQYF
V gene: TRBV6-5; J gene: TRBJ1-2; CDR3 protein: CASSHQGGYTF
V gene: TRBV6-5; J gene: TRBJ1-1; CDR3 protein: CASSYSEQKRTEAFF
V gene: TRBV27; J gene: TRBJ2-3; CDR3 protein: CASSPDGASSTDTQYF
V gene: TRBV30; J gene: TRBJ2-7; CDR3 protein: CAWSTAYEQYF
V gene: TRBV29-1; J gene: TRBJ1-2; CDR3 protein: CSVFLLDRETTF
V gene: TRBV9; J gene: TRBJ2-3; CDR3 protein: CASSIRQSGSGADTQYF
V gene: TRBV2; J gene: TRBJ2-5; CDR3 protein: CASSTGLRETQYF
V gene: TRBV4-1; J gene: TRBJ2-7; CDR3 protein: CASSQGTGIIPYEQYF
V gene: TRBV6-5; J gene: TRBJ2-1; CDR3 protein: CASRRTSGGQFF
V gene: TRBV27; J gene: TRBJ2-7; CDR3 protein: CASSPSGGRSGSSSYEQYF